This T cell receptor (beta chain) emerged from a study of T cells in lung cancer brain metastases. Profiling relied on immunoSEQ multiplex PCR, and the TCRdb table lists in-frame clones only, not all of them. The data hold more than 350 clones, with approximately 93% observed a single time. The CDR3 runs 15 residues. V was shortened by 0 bases and J by 5 bases, with 15 bases between the two germline ends. In germline, CDR1 is SGHRS, CDR2 YFSETQ. Roughly 5 deparaffinized, unstained approximately 9.5 um sections supplied tumor areas macrodissected using marked H&E slides as a guide. The clonotype comes from a woman between 45 and 65 years old with non-small cell lung cancer that had spread to the brain. The V call is TRBV5-1, the J call TRBJ2-7; TRBD1 is a possible D gene (7 bases). Sequencing was carried out using tumor tissue from a brain metastasis. CDR3 DNA: TGCGCCAGCAGCTTGGTGGCAGGGGGGACCCACGAGCAGTACTTC. It codes for CASSLVAGGTHEQYF.